This T cell receptor beta chain was identified in a study of CD8 T cells in Susac syndrome. Study in general: The sequenced Susac syndrome patients included about 6 who had clinically active disease and eight who were in remission.

In blood CD8+ and CD4+ T cells, TCR beta underwent sequencing. The recently defined diagnostic criteria for definite or probable disease were met by the Susac syndrome patients. Trimming cost V 6 bases and J 8 bases, with 16 bases left between them. The CDR3 has 14 residues. Germline V lookup: CDR1 MNHNY, CDR2 SVGAGI (reference sequence). It was with random hexamers that 0.5 to 1 ug RNA was reverse transcribed. Amplification of TCR beta CDR3 across 54 Vbeta and 13 Jbeta was performed with immunoSEQ multiplex PCR. TCRdb used MiXCR to reprocess the immunoSEQ multiplex PCR reads, holding one entry per CDR3 protein. The sample has about 150,000 distinct CDR3 sequences, about 96% seen once.

This TCR was sampled from a human donor with Susac syndrome. The sequenced sample was CD4+ T cells from PBMCs. The chain links TRBV6-6 to TRBJ1-4, with D possibly being TRBD1 (6 bases). The CDR3 loop is CASSPGDVIEKLFF. The CDR3 DNA is TGTGCCAGCAGCCCAGGGGACGTAATCGAAAAACTGTTTTTT.